The 8 T cell receptor beta chains listed next were all sequenced from one sample in a study of T cell responses to AZD1222 COVID-19 vaccine. Only in-frame clones appear in the TCRdb table, and some are missing; sequencing was by immunoSEQ multiplex PCR. Among about 180,000 clones, 80% to 90% were seen once, and the ten largest hold roughly 0.5%. Source: peripheral blood, taken on day 0 of AZD1222 vaccination. The receptor source for this set is an adult in good health.

This rearrangement joins TRBV18 to TRBJ1-1, with 7 bases matching TRBD1. The CDR3 is 15 residues long. V shed 6 bases and J 2 bases; nucleotides not matched to a gene: 9. Per the germline V gene, CDR1 is KGHSH and CDR2 is LQKENI. The CDR3 loop reads CASSPGRGQNTEAFF. The CDR3 nucleotides are TGTGCCAGCTCCCCGGGGAGGGGGCAAAACACTGAAGCTTTCTTT.

The chain employs TRBV14 and TRBJ2-5; 8 bases match TRBD2. With 6 bases clipped from V and 5 bases from J, the junction kept 17 bases outside the gene matches. Germline CDR1 reads SGHDN; CDR2 reads FVKESK. The CDR3 has 17 amino acids. The CDR3 reads CASSHLTGRGAKETQYF. CDR3 bases: TGTGCCAGCAGTCACCTGACCGGGAGGGGTGCGAAGGAGACCCAGTACTTC.

This sequence joins TRBV20-1 and TRBJ2-7; D remains ambiguous. Germline V lookup: CDR1 DFQATT, CDR2 SNEGSKA (reference sequence). V lost 3 bases, J lost 3 bases, and 6 bases lay in between. This CDR3 contains 11 residues. CDR3: CSASPVYEQYF. As DNA, the CDR3 is TGCAGTGCTAGTCCAGTCTACGAGCAGTACTTC.

The rearrangement uses TRBV3-1 (or the pseudogene TRBV3-2) and TRBJ2-3, with a weak D call TRBD2 (6 bases). The V gene lost 4 bases and the J gene lost 5 bases, with 13 bases spanning the gap. This CDR3 contains 14 residues. Germline V gene lookup returns CDR1 LGHDT and CDR2 YNNKEL (reference sequence). CDR3 coding DNA: TGTGCCAGCAGCCGCTTAGCGGAGGGAGATACGCAGTATTTT. It specifies CASSRLAEGDTQYF.

The J gene is TRBJ1-5, the V gene TRBV30; the D gene is possibly TRBD1 (5 bases). The CDR3 totals 15 residues. Deletions cut 0 bases from V and 2 bases from J, with 11 bases between. Germline loops: CDR1 GTSNPN, CDR2 SVGIG (reference sequence). The CDR3 nucleotides are TGTGCCTGGAGTGTAAGGGGAATGGGCAATCAGCCCCAGCATTTT. This gives the protein CAWSVRGMGNQPQHF.

In this sample, this clone turned up once. The junction departs from germline at one end; a sequencing error may be responsible. The rearrangement links TRBV4-3 to TRBJ2-3, with no clear D. CDR1 LGHNA and CDR2 YSLEER come from the germline V gene. This CDR3 contains 13 residues. As DNA, the CDR3 is TGCGCCAGCAGCCAAGAGTTAGACTCCGCAGCGAATTTT. This gives the protein CASSQELDSAANF.

The V call is TRBV15, the J call TRBJ2-1; D gene unclear. The V end lost 0 bases, the J end lost 6 bases, and 12 bases lay between the germline ends. CDR3 length: 15 residues. Germline V gene lookup returns CDR1 LNHNV and CDR2 YYDKDF (reference sequence). CDR3 bases: TGTGCCACCAGCAGAGAAGGCGGTGTGGGCAATGAGCAGTTCTTC. This gives the protein CATSREGGVGNEQFF. Based on the CDR3 plus reference TRBV15 and TRBJ2-1, the full variable domain is DAMVIQNPRYQVTQFGKPVTLSCSQTLNHNVMYWYQQKSSQAPKLLFHYYDKDFNNEADTPDNFQSRRPNTSFCFLDIRSPGLGDTAMYLCATSREGGVGNEQFFGPGTRLTVL.

J is TRBJ2-1 and V is TRBV5-5; TRBD2 aligns across 8 bases. The V segment lost 2 bases and the J segment 5 bases; nucleotides outside the gene matches: 3. The CDR3 runs to 14 residues. Germline-derived CDR1 and CDR2 are SGHKS and YYEKEE (reference sequence). CDR3 sequence reads: CASSFGGGNNEQFF. The CDR3 nucleotides read TGTGCCAGCAGCTTTGGCGGGGGGAACAATGAGCAGTTCTTC.